This TCR beta chain appears in the sequencing data of a study of cytomegalovirus exposure and HLA in healthy donors. General observations from the study: Investigators reported around 150 TCR beta chains as tied to cytomegalovirus. TCR beta V segments were, for the most part, productive about 87% or about 30% of the time in an earlier analysis. By a later analysis, the bulk of CMV-associated TCR beta chains appeared HLA-restricted.

Germline V gene sequence: CDR1 MNHEY, CDR2 SVGAGI. With 6 bases removed from V and 2 bases from J, the gap between germline ends came to 8 bases. The CDR3 is made up of 13 amino acids. A remark on this clone: Its antigen is as yet unknown.

With 60 Vbeta and 13 Jbeta primers, the PCR was carried out. TCRdb keeps only in-frame clones here, not all; method: immunoSEQ multiplex PCR. Of fewer than 200,000 clones listed, 87% are singletons. Source material: PBMCs. This sequence originates from a girl under two years old in good health and CMV-seronegative. The V gene is TRBV6-5, the J gene TRBJ1-5; tentative D call: TRBD1 (6 bases). The CDR3: CASSPGGNQPQHF. CDR3 bases: TGTGCCAGCAGCCCAGGGGGCAATCAGCCCCAGCATTTT.